What follows are 5 T cell receptor beta chains derived from one specimen sequenced in a study of patients and donors after allogeneic stem cell transplantation. Using its own MiXCR run on the RT-PCR reads, TCRdb lists one record per CDR3 protein. The profile shows 200,000 to 250,000 distinct CDR3 sequences, around an eighth of them singletons. The sample consisted of blood, either unsorted or a sorted T cell fraction (not recorded which). Source of these receptors: a human donor who was either an allogeneic HSCT recipient or a stem cell or donor lymphocyte infusion donor (not recorded which). It is not recorded whose cells these are; they may come from a transplant donor.

This clonotype was recorded at least ten times. V and J are TRBV29-1 and TRBJ2-7, with D maybe TRBD1 (5 bases). Trimming left V 7 bases short and J 7 bases short, with 23 bases between. Germline lookup yields CDR1 SQVTM and CDR2 ANQGSEA. The CDR3 contains 14 residues. CDR3 DNA: TGCAGCGCGGCTGGGGAACAGGCGGTTGGAGAGCAGTACTTC. It translates to CSAAGEQAVGEQYF.

This clonotype was found a few times. The chain combines TRBV12-3 or TRBV12-4 with TRBJ1-1; perhaps TRBD1 as D (6 bases). The ends were cut back, 1 base at V and 1 base at J, with 13 bases in the middle. This CDR3 spans 16 amino acids. The CDR3 loop is CASSLVFRGSNTEAFF. CDR3 in DNA: TGTGCCAGCAGTTTAGTGTTTAGGGGGTCGAACACTGAAGCTTTCTTT.

This clonotype came up many times. V usage is TRBV7-2 and J usage is TRBJ2-7; D remains unclear. The CDR3 is 13 residues long. CDR1 and CDR2 from the germline V gene are SGHTA and FQGNSA. Deletions cut 1 base from V and 3 bases from J, with 7 bases between. CDR3 residues: CASSLVPSYEQYF. Here the CDR3 DNA reads TGTGCCAGCAGCTTAGTGCCTAGCTACGAGCAGTACTTC.

This clonotype is deemed medium-sized. J is TRBJ1-1 and V is TRBV2; 7 bases fit TRBD1. CDR3 length equals 12 residues. CDR1 is SNHLY and CDR2 is FYNNEI in the germline V gene. V shed 9 bases and J 6 bases; nucleotides not matched to a gene: 7. The CDR3 reads CASQGEGAEAFF. The CDR3 region has the DNA TGTGCCAGTCAGGGGGAAGGCGCTGAAGCTTTCTTT.

This clonotype was seen a handful of times. The V gene is TRBV5-1, the J gene TRBJ2-3; D unclear. Germline V gene lookup returns CDR1 SGHRS and CDR2 YFSETQ. CDR3 length: 15 residues. The V and J ends lost 0 bases and 1 base respectively, with 9 bases between them. CDR3 residues: CASSLEPLGTDTQYF. CDR3 coding DNA: TGCGCCAGCAGCTTGGAACCGCTTGGCACAGATACGCAGTATTTT.